This T cell receptor beta chain was found in a study of T-cell reconstitution after alpha-beta-depleted transplantation in children. Looked up from germline, CDR1 is MNHEY and CDR2 is SVGAGI. Trimming took 6 bases from V and 14 from J; bases not matched to a gene: 7. The CDR3 is 13 residues long. Unique molecular identifiers were used in preparing the TCRbeta library. Via MiXCR, TCRdb re-called the PCR reads, giving one row per CDR3 protein. The data show about 460,000 distinct CDR3 sequences, 12% seen once. Many counts were recorded for this clonotype. The sequence was collected from a human donor who donated a stem cell graft to a child with combined immunodeficiency. The sequencing here drew on PBMCs from the stem cell graft donor, taken from the stem cell graft. The chain links TRBV6-5 to TRBJ2-1; TRBD2 aligns across 13 bases. The CDR3 reads CASSRTSGGAEFF. The CDR3 region has the DNA TGTGCCAGCAGCCGTACTAGCGGGGGGGCCGAGTTCTTC.